This T cell receptor beta chain was sequenced in a study of T cell changes during pregnancy in multiple sclerosis. The CDR3 totals 15 residues. The germline CDR1 and CDR2 sequences are SGHNT and YENEEA. The ends lost 6 bases at V and 6 bases at J; junction bases unmatched: 9. This clone occurred once. TCRdb's copy holds only in-frame clones and misses some; the assay was immunoSEQ multiplex PCR. The profile shows over 70,000 clones, 94% of them singletons. Sample: peripheral blood, taken in the third trimester of pregnancy. The chain couples TRBV11-3 to TRBJ2-1, with 9 positions matching TRBD2. The clonotype was recovered from a female donor with multiple sclerosis, enrolled in a pregnancy study. CDR3 coding DNA: TGTGCCAGCAGTTTAAGTGGACTAGCGAGCAATGAGCAGTTCTTC. Amino acid sequence: CASSLSGLASNEQFF.